The 29 T cell receptor beta chains below were found in one sample sequenced in a study of vaccination effects on CD4 cells after COVID-19. Ahead of sequencing, the ViraFEST assay grew antigen-specific CD4+ T cells using viral peptide pools. Isolation of CD4+ T cells took place after 10 days of culture. The individual was infected with SARS-CoV-2 between March and December 2020, as confirmed by PCR. Antigens for these TCRs are unknown. Profiling relied on immunoSEQ multiplex PCR, and the TCRdb table lists in-frame clones only, not all of them. The top ten hold around 5% of the sample, which has 70,000 or so clones, 73% seen once. The specimen comprised CD4+ T cells from PBMCs cultured with HIV peptides, sampled before COVID-19 vaccination. Subset in this sample: HIV-1 Nef peptide pool negative control/reference culture. The receptors shown here come from a human donor who had a prior SARS-CoV-2 infection.

The chain employs TRBV4-2 and TRBJ2-7; 11 bases align to TRBD2. CDR3 length: 15 residues. CDR1 and CDR2 (germline): LGHNA, YNFKEQ. After removal of 4 bases from V and 5 bases from J, the junction contained 7 bases not matched to a gene. The CDR3 DNA sequence: TGTGCCAGCAGCCGAGTAGCGGGGGGGCTGGACGAGCAGTACTTC. This gives the protein CASSRVAGGLDEQYF.

This clone turned up a few times. The chain combines TRBV19 with TRBJ2-7, with TRBD2 identical over 8 bases. The trim removed 4 bases at V and 3 bases at J, leaving 2 bases unmatched. The CDR3 consists of 13 residues. Germline-derived CDR1 and CDR2 are LNHDA and SQIVND (reference sequence). In DNA, the CDR3 is TGTGCCAGTAGTAGGGGACTAGGCTACGAGCAGTACTTC. Its protein is CASSRGLGYEQYF.

This chain uses TRBV23-1 with TRBJ2-1; 14 bases agree with TRBD2. TRBV23-1 is annotated as an ORF whose role is uncertain. The trim removed 2 bases at V and 1 base at J, leaving 7 bases unmatched. The CDR3 is 19 amino acids. The CDR3 DNA follows: TGCGCCAGCAGTCAACTGACTAGCGGGAGGGCCAGGTCCTACAATGAGCAGTTCTTC. Its translation is CASSQLTSGRARSYNEQFF.

The CDR3 DNA follows: TGTGCCACCTGTAGACTAGCGGGGGGGCGCGGGGAGCTGTTTTTT. Its translation is CATCRLAGGRGELFF. The V and J genes are TRBV19 and TRBJ2-2; 14 bases are a match to TRBD2. The CDR3 sequence is 15 residues long. V shed 10 bases and J 7 bases; nucleotides not matched to a gene: 8. Looked up from germline, CDR1 is LNHDA and CDR2 is SQIVND (reference sequence).

This clone was counted a few times. The V and J genes are TRBV10-3 and TRBJ2-7, with D possibly TRBD2 on 6 matching bases. This CDR3 has 15 amino acids. Trimming removed 3 bases at V and 5 bases at J, with 17 bases between. Per germline, CDR1 ENHRY and CDR2 SYGVKD. The CDR3 is CAISDFTGAGHEQYF. In nucleotides, the CDR3 is TGTGCCATCAGTGATTTCACGGGAGCGGGCCACGAGCAGTACTTC.

The chain carries TRBV7-2 and TRBJ2-3, with 7 positions matching TRBD1. The V gene's germline CDR1 is SGHTA and CDR2 FQGNSA. The CDR3 is 17 amino acids. The ends lost 4 bases at V and 2 bases at J; junction bases unmatched: 12. The CDR3 bases are TGTGCCAGCAGCTCGCGACAGGGAAGGGGATACACAGATACGCAGTATTTT. Amino acids: CASSSRQGRGYTDTQYF. Complete variable domain (other parts from reference TRBV7-2 and TRBJ2-3): GAGVSQSPSNKVTEKGKDVELRCDPISGHTALYWYRQSLGQGLEFLIYFQGNSAPDKSGLPSDRFSAERTGGSVSTLTIQRTQQEDSAVYLCASSSRQGRGYTDTQYFGPGTRLTVL.

The V call is TRBV11-2, the J call TRBJ2-3; possible D gene TRBD1, 6 bases. The CDR3 spans 18 residues. V was trimmed by 6 bases and J by 5 bases, leaving 27 bases between them. CDR1 is SGHAT and CDR2 is FQNNGV in the germline V gene. In nucleotides, the CDR3 is TGTGCCAGCAGAACGATACGACCAGGGGCTGGTGTGGGAGATACGCAGTATTTT. Translated: CASRTIRPGAGVGDTQYF.

This clone was observed a single time. The chain uses TRBV19 and TRBJ1-3; D perhaps matches TRBD1 (5 bases). Germline assignment: CDR1 LNHDA and CDR2 SQIVND (reference sequence). Trimming removed 5 bases at V and 1 base at J, with 15 bases between. The CDR3 loop spans 16 amino acids. CDR3 bases: TGTGCCAGTAGTCTGAGGGGAACGAGTTCTGGAAACACCATATATTTT. Its protein is CASSLRGTSSGNTIYF.

In its sample, this clone was seen once. J is TRBJ2-2 and V is TRBV30, with 7 positions matching TRBD1. Germline values: CDR1 GTSNPN, CDR2 SVGIG (reference sequence). The J segment lost 6 bases and the V segment lost 4 bases, leaving 8 bases of the junction unmatched. The CDR3 has 14 residues. The CDR3 nucleotides read TGTGCCTGGAAGGGGACAGCGTCTCCCGGGGAGCTGTTTTTT. Translated, it gives CAWKGTASPGELFF.

This clone appeared a few times. The chain has TRBV6-2 or TRBV6-3 and TRBJ1-2, with unresolved D. CDR3 length: 13 amino acids. The ends were cut back, 5 bases at V and 10 bases at J, with 17 bases in the middle. Germline loops: CDR1 MNHEY, CDR2 SVGEGT. The CDR3 loop is CASSRWGSGDYTF. In DNA form, the CDR3 reads TGTGCCAGCAGTCGATGGGGAAGCGGTGACTACACCTTC.

The genes are TRBV18 and TRBJ1-3, with 9 bases lining up with TRBD1. V shed 4 bases and J 4 bases; nucleotides not matched to a gene: 5. In germline, CDR1 is KGHSH, CDR2 LQKENI. The CDR3 is 15 residues long. CDR3 protein: CASSLQGARGNTIYF. The CDR3 nucleotides read TGTGCCAGCTCACTACAGGGGGCGAGAGGAAACACCATATATTTT. The whole variable domain, remainder taken from reference TRBV18 and TRBJ1-3, is NAGVMQNPRHLVRRRGQEARLRCSPMKGHSHVYWYRQLPEEGLKFMVYLQKENIIDESGMPKERFSAEFPKEGPSILRIQQVVRGDSAAYFCASSLQGARGNTIYFGEGSWLTVV.

The chain uses TRBV5-1 and TRBJ1-2, with TRBD1 matching 8 bases. V trimming: 0 bases; J trimming: 7 bases; junction bases outside the gene matches: 5. CDR3 length equals 14 residues. CDR1 SGHRS and CDR2 YFSETQ come from the germline V gene. The CDR3 reads CASSLAGQGSGYTF. DNA for the CDR3: TGCGCCAGCAGCTTGGCAGGACAGGGTAGTGGCTACACCTTC.

This sequence joins TRBV20-1 and TRBJ1-1; D gene ambiguous. CDR1 is DFQATT, CDR2 SNEGSKA, per germline (reference sequence). This CDR3 has 11 amino acids. The CDR3 here is CSLIPTRVAFF. CDR3 nucleotides: TGCAGCCTTATACCCACGCGGGTCGCTTTCTTT.

The gene calls are TRBV7-9 and TRBJ1-1; D gene uncertain. The CDR3 runs to 13 residues. Germline V gene data show CDR1 as SEHNR and CDR2 as FQNEAQ (reference sequence). Trimming took 4 bases from V and 1 from J, leaving 7 bases between them. This CDR3 is CASSSPENTEAFF. Written as DNA, the CDR3 is TGTGCCAGCAGCTCGCCAGAGAACACTGAAGCTTTCTTT.

The chain has TRBV5-6 and TRBJ1-2; D is ambiguous. Trimming left V 2 bases short and J 0 bases short, with 5 bases between. The germline gives CDR1 SGHDT, CDR2 YYEEEE. The CDR3 covers 13 residues. The CDR3 loop reads CASSLTPNYGYTF. As DNA, the CDR3 is TGTGCCAGCAGCTTAACACCTAACTATGGCTACACCTTC.

The V gene is TRBV5-1, the J gene TRBJ2-3, with 11 bases identical to TRBD2. V lost 3 bases to trimming and J lost 6 bases; unmatched junction nucleotides: 24. Germline V gene sequence: CDR1 SGHRS, CDR2 YFSETQ. The CDR3 is 21 amino acids. The CDR3 DNA follows: TGCGCCAGCAGCTCCTCTCTAGCGGGGGGACGTAAGTGGACCCAGTCGGATACGCAGTATTTT. Translated: CASSSSLAGGRKWTQSDTQYF.

CDR3: CASSVKPAGGTDTQYF. In DNA form, the CDR3 reads TGTGCCAGCAGCGTAAAGCCAGCGGGGGGCACAGATACGCAGTATTTT. The rearrangement links TRBV9 to TRBJ2-3, with TRBD2 matching over 8 bases. V was clipped by 1 base and J by 1 base; unmatched bases: 5. The germline CDR1 and CDR2 sequences are SGDLS and YYNGEE. The CDR3 has 16 residues.

The chain carries TRBV5-1 and TRBJ1-2, with 10 bases fitting TRBD1. The V gene end was trimmed by 4 bases and the J gene end by 4 bases; junction bases not matched to a gene: 4. The CDR3 loop spans 14 amino acids. Germline V gene sequence: CDR1 SGHRS, CDR2 YFSETQ. The CDR3 loop is CASSRGQGTYGYTF. CDR3 DNA: TGCGCCAGCAGCCGGGGACAGGGGACCTATGGCTACACCTTC. Full variable domain (outside the CDR3, taken from reference TRBV5-1 and TRBJ1-2): KAGVTQTPRYLIKTRGQQVTLSCSPISGHRSVSWYQQTPGQGLQFLFEYFSETQRNKGNFPGRFSGRQFSNSRSEMNVSTLELGDSALYLCASSRGQGTYGYTFGSGTRLTVV.

The V call is TRBV6-6, the J call TRBJ1-1; D not resolved. V lost 6 bases, J lost 0 bases, and 14 bases lay in between. Per the germline V gene, CDR1 is MNHNY and CDR2 is SVGAGI (reference sequence). There are 15 residues in the CDR3. CDR3 in DNA: TGTGCCAGCAGGGAATCGGACGGAGTGAACACTGAAGCTTTCTTT. This sequence encodes CASRESDGVNTEAFF.

For this clone: Distinct nucleotide sequences in the sample also encode this CDR3. V gene TRBV6-5 combines with J gene TRBJ2-2; 7 bases fit TRBD1. The junction had 6 bases not matched to a gene; V was cut back by 6 bases and J by 2 bases. CDR3 length equals 15 residues. CDR1 and CDR2 (germline): MNHEY, SVGAGI. The CDR3 DNA follows: TGTGCCAGCAGCCGACAGGGAGCCAACACCGGGGAGCTGTTTTTT. Residues: CASSRQGANTGELFF.

This clone has just a few counts. This chain uses TRBV4-1 with TRBJ2-1, with 7 bases matching TRBD1. The CDR3 consists of 17 residues. The V segment lost 4 bases and the J segment 10 bases; nucleotides outside the gene matches: 19. Germline V CDR1 and CDR2: MGHRA, YSYEKL. The CDR3 nucleotides are TGCGCCAGCAGCCGTACAATTGGGGACAGTGACTTTGGGGAGCAGTTCTTC. Translated: CASSRTIGDSDFGEQFF.

The chain combines TRBV15 with TRBJ1-2, with 7 bases fitting TRBD1. This CDR3 contains 17 residues. Germline V gene sequence: CDR1 LNHNV, CDR2 YYDKDF (reference sequence). After removal of 1 base from V and 7 bases from J, the junction contained 15 bases not matched to a gene. The CDR3 nucleotides read TGTGCCACCAGCAGAGGTTTCGACAGGGATAGTAAGGGTGGCTACACCTTC. Protein sequence: CATSRGFDRDSKGGYTF.

The chain links TRBV11-3 to TRBJ2-5; TRBD2 agrees at 7 bases. Losses at the gene ends were 0 bases for V and 5 bases for J; bases not matched to a gene: 6. Germline values: CDR1 SGHNT, CDR2 YENEEA. The CDR3 spans 15 residues. The CDR3 DNA follows: TGTGCCAGCAGCTTAGATAGCGGGCGGGAGGAGACCCAGTACTTC. This translates into CASSLDSGREETQYF.

The chain is built from TRBV6-6 and TRBJ2-7; D is ambiguous. Trimming stripped 1 base from V and 5 bases from J, with 6 bases between. The CDR3 totals 12 residues. Germline values: CDR1 MNHNY, CDR2 SVGAGI (reference sequence). The CDR3 loop reads CASSYFLNEQYF. The CDR3 DNA reads TGTGCCAGCAGTTACTTTTTAAACGAGCAGTACTTC.

DNA of the CDR3: TGTGCCAGCATATTCGATTCGGGACAGGGGCTACCGTATGGCTACACCTTC. It yields the protein CASIFDSGQGLPYGYTF. This chain connects TRBV2 to TRBJ1-2; 10 bases align to TRBD1. The trim removed 7 bases at V and 5 bases at J, leaving 16 bases unmatched. The CDR3 has 17 amino acids. CDR1 is SNHLY, CDR2 FYNNEI, per germline.

In this sample, this clone turned up many times. The chain carries TRBV14 and TRBJ2-3; a possible D gene is TRBD1 (5 bases). The CDR3 consists of 15 residues. Trimming cost V 0 bases and J 2 bases, with 9 bases left between them. Per the germline V gene, CDR1 is SGHDN and CDR2 is FVKESK. CDR3 region: CASSQEDTYTDTQYF. CDR3 coding DNA: TGTGCCAGCAGCCAAGAGGACACCTACACAGATACGCAGTATTTT.

This chain joins TRBV2 and TRBJ2-5; 10 nucleotides align to TRBD2. There are 16 residues in the CDR3. Germline V CDR1 and CDR2: SNHLY, FYNNEI. V was pared by 4 bases and J by 1 base, with 6 bases of the junction left unmatched. The CDR3 here is CASSVVLAGAQETQYF. The DNA of the CDR3 is TGTGCCAGCAGTGTGGTCCTAGCGGGGGCCCAAGAGACCCAGTACTTC.

V is TRBV2 and J is TRBJ2-7, with 10 bases that match TRBD1. The CDR3 contains 17 residues. The germline V gene encodes CDR1 SNHLY and CDR2 FYNNEI. J was trimmed by 6 bases and V by 6 bases; bases with no gene match: 17. DNA for the CDR3: TGTGCCAGCAGACCGACAGGGGGCAGTTCTCATGGTGTCGAGCAGTACTTC. This encodes CASRPTGGSSHGVEQYF.

V gene TRBV5-4 combines with J gene TRBJ2-5; 8 positions agree with TRBD2. The trim removed 6 bases at V and 5 bases at J, leaving 12 bases unmatched. Germline V gene lookup returns CDR1 SGHNT and CDR2 YYREEE (reference sequence). The CDR3 covers 15 residues. This chain's CDR3 is CASIQRGAGVETQYF. For the CDR3, the DNA is TGTGCCAGCATCCAAAGGGGAGCGGGAGTGGAGACCCAGTACTTC.